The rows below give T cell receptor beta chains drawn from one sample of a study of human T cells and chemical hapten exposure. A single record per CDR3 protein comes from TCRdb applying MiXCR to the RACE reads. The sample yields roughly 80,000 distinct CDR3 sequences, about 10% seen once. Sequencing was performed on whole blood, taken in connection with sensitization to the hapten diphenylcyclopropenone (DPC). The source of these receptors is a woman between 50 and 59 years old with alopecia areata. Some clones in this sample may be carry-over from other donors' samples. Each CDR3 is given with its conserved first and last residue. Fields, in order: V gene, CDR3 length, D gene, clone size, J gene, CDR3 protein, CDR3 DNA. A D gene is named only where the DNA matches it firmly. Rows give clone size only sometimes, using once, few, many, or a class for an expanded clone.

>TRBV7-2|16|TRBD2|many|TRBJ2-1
CASSGRSTSGTNEQFF
TGTGCCAGCAGCGGAAGGTCCACTAGCGGGACCAATGAGCAGTTCTTC
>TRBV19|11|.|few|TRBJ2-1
CASSRSGTRFF
TGTGCCAGTAGTAGATCCGGGACACGGTTCTTC
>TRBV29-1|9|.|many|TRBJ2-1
CSVDNEQFF
TGCAGCGTTGACAATGAGCAGTTCTTC
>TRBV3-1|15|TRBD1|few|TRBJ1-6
CASSRGQERNSPLHF
TGTGCCAGCAGCCGCGGACAGGAGCGGAATTCACCCCTCCACTTT
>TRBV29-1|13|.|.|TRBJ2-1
CSVEKPPYNEQFF
TGCAGCGTTGAGAAGCCCCCCTACAATGAGCAGTTCTTC
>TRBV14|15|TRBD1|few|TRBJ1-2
CASSQQGAGGSGYTF
TGTGCCAGCAGCCAGCAGGGGGCTGGGGGAAGTGGCTACACCTTC
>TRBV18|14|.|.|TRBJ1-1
CASSPLLLNTEAFF
TGTGCCAGCTCACCGCTACTGCTGAACACTGAAGCTTTCTTT
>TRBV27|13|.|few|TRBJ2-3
CASSFTASDTQYF
TGTGCCAGCAGCTTCACCGCCTCAGACACGCAGTATTTT
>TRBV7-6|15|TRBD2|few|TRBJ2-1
CASSLDGGGYNEQFF
TGTGCCAGCAGCTTAGATGGGGGGGGCTACAATGAGCAGTTCTTC
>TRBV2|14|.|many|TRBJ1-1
CASRGRRLNTEAFF
TGTGCCAGCAGGGGACGGAGATTGAACACTGAAGCTTTCTTT
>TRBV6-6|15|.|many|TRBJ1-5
CASSKGRESNQPQHF
TGTGCCAGCAGTAAGGGCAGGGAGAGCAATCAGCCCCAGCATTTT
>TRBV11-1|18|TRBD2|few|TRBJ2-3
CASSPILGATGGTDTQYF
TGTGCCAGCAGCCCTATTTTGGGCGCAACGGGAGGAACAGATACGCAGTATTTT
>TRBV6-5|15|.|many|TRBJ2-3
CASSRAGRVPDTQYF
TGTGCCAGCAGCCGCGCGGGGAGAGTGCCAGATACGCAGTATTTT
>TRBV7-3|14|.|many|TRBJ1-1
CASSLRGLNTEAFF
TGTGCCAGCAGCTTAAGGGGGTTGAACACTGAAGCTTTCTTT
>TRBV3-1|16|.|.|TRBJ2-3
CASSQEVPRRTDTQYF
TGTGCCAGCAGCCAAGAGGTACCCCGCCGAACAGATACGCAGTATTTT
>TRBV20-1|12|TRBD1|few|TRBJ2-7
CSARQGAREQYF
TGCAGTGCTAGACAGGGGGCGCGGGAGCAGTACTTC
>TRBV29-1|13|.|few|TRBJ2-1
CSARIGGYNEQFF
TGCAGCGCACGGATTGGGGGGTACAATGAGCAGTTCTTC
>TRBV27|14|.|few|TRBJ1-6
CASSPGPGNSPLHF
TGTGCCAGCAGTCCGGGCCCGGGGAACTCACCCCTCCACTTT
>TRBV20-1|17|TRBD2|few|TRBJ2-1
CSARPLLWAGEENEQFF
TGCAGTGCTAGGCCCCTCCTCTGGGCGGGAGAGGAGAATGAGCAGTTCTTC
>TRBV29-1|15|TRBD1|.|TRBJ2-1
CSVGSDRGPYNEQFF
TGCAGCGTTGGGTCTGACAGGGGACCTTACAATGAGCAGTTCTTC
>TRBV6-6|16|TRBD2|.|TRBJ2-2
CASSYGAGGGPGELFF
TGTGCCAGCAGTTACGGCGCGGGAGGTGGTCCCGGGGAGCTGTTTTTT
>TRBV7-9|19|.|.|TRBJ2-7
CASSPRPLGTRVVFYEQYF
TGTGCCAGCAGCCCAAGGCCTTTGGGGACCAGGGTAGTCTTCTACGAGCAGTACTTC
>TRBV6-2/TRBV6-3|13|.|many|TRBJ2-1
CASSPSWVAEQFF
TGTGCCAGCAGTCCTTCTTGGGTTGCCGAGCAGTTCTTC
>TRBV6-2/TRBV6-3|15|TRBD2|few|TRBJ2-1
CASSSGTSGGAGQFF
TGTGCCAGCAGTTCCGGGACTAGCGGGGGGGCAGGGCAGTTCTTC
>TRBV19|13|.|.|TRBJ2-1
CASTSFPGNEQFF
TGTGCCAGTACCTCCTTTCCGGGGAATGAGCAGTTCTTC
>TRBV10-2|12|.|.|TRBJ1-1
CASSEGLWGAFF
TGCGCCAGCAGTGAGGGCCTTTGGGGAGCTTTCTTT
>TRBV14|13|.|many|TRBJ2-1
CASSQKQGYEQFF
TGTGCCAGCAGCCAGAAACAGGGCTATGAGCAGTTCTTC